This TCR beta chain comes out of a study of CD8+CD57+ T cells in acquired aplastic anemia. Study-level information: On average, sorted CD4+ and CD8+ cells gave 3 to 4 ug of DNA.

The CDR3 has 14 residues. The germline CDR1 and CDR2 sequences are DFQATT and SNEGSKA (reference sequence). V shed 4 bases and J 7 bases; nucleotides not matched to a gene: 5. In patients chosen for sequencing, flow cytometry had shown CD8+CD57+ cell expansion. Genomic DNA constituted the template upon which TCR beta VDJ and CDR3 profiling was performed. Each CDR3 protein gets one entry after TCRdb re-called the reads with MiXCR. The sample comprises a few hundred thousand distinct CDR3 sequences, roughly 53% of which are singletons, and 1.3% rests with the top ten. The rearrangement links TRBV20-1 to TRBJ1-6; 9 bases map to TRBD1. The clonotype originates from a human donor with aplastic anemia. The sequencing input was sorted CD4+, CD8+, or CD8+CD57+ T cells (not recorded which) from PBMCs. The CDR3 DNA reads as TGCAGTGCTACCCGGGACAGGGCCAATTCACCCCTCCACTTT. This encodes CSATRDRANSPLHF.